Only a few counts were recorded for the clone carrying this T cell receptor beta chain. Its antigen remains unknown. This sample is drawn from a study of T cell repertoires in cytomegalovirus infection. Study as a whole: Both CMV infection and a matching HLA type were indicated by public TCR beta signatures. Findings and limits, study-wide: The response measured ex vivo was dominated by TCR beta clonotypes (HLA-C-restricted and CMV-specific). Cumulated frequencies of public TCR beta families served to identify carriers of CMV plus the relevant HLA.

One entry per CDR3 protein, called by TCRdb with MiXCR from the reads. The sample includes some 600,000 distinct CDR3 sequences, 24% of them seen just once. The material sequenced was CD8+ T cells from PBMCs. This TCR was sampled from a human donor in good health (CMV status not recorded). Some clones in this sample may be carry-over from other donors' samples.

In DNA form, the CDR3 reads TGCGCCAGCAGCCTTTACCGGGCCCTTGAGACAGATACGCAGTATTTT. This translates into CASSLYRALETDTQYF. The chain links TRBV4-1 to TRBJ2-3, with D uncertain. CDR1 is MGHRA and CDR2 is YSYEKL in the germline V gene. The CDR3 runs 16 residues. V gave up 4 bases and J gave up 3 bases, with 17 bases separating them.